One sample yielded the 22 T cell receptor beta chains listed below, sequenced in a study of T cell repertoires in cytomegalovirus infection. Their target antigens are unknown. TCRdb analysed the reads with MiXCR anew, one entry per CDR3 protein. This sample carries 50,000 to 65,000 distinct CDR3 sequences, roughly 20% of them seen once, and the ten largest clones take 60% to 65%. The starting material was CD8+ T cells from cultured PBMCs, obtained from culture after CMV antigen stimulation. The receptors stem from a human donor in good health (CMV status not recorded). Some clones in this sample may be carry-over from other donors' samples.

Ten or more counts support this clonotype. The CDR3 coding sequence is TGTGCCAGCAGTCCAGGGAGCTATGGCTACACCTTC. The encoded protein is CASSPGSYGYTF. The chain recombines TRBV28 with TRBJ1-2; D perhaps matches TRBD1 (5 bases). This CDR3 has 12 amino acids. The ends were cut back, 5 bases at V and 4 bases at J, with 8 bases in the middle. Germline CDR1 MDHEN, CDR2 SYDVKM.

The chain employs TRBV7-2 and TRBJ2-7; 7 bases map to TRBD2. The CDR3 consists of 14 residues. Germline values: CDR1 SGHTA, CDR2 FQGNSA. V was clipped by 2 bases and J by 4 bases; unmatched bases: 5. The CDR3 protein is CASSLLAGVYEQYF. CDR3 DNA: TGTGCCAGCAGCTTATTGGCGGGAGTGTACGAGCAGTACTTC.

This clonotype turned up a few times. The rearrangement joins TRBV9 to TRBJ1-1; 8 positions match TRBD1. Unmatched junction bases numbered 4, after V lost 2 bases and J lost 1 base. Per the germline V gene, CDR1 is SGDLS and CDR2 is YYNGEE. The CDR3 sequence is 15 residues long. The CDR3 nucleotides are TGTGCCAGCAGCGTCAGGGACAGGCCGAACACTGAAGCTTTCTTT. As protein: CASSVRDRPNTEAFF. Supplemented by reference TRBV9 and TRBJ1-1, the full variable domain reads DSGVTQTPKHLITATGQRVTLRCSPRSGDLSVYWYQQSLDQGLQFLIQYYNGEERAKGNILERFSAQQFPDLHSELNLSSLELGDSALYFCASSVRDRPNTEAFFGQGTRLTVV.

This clonotype has a count of ten or more. The CDR3 DNA follows: TGTGCCAGTAAGACGGCTGTGAACTATGGCTACACCTTC. It specifies CASKTAVNYGYTF. V usage is TRBV19 and J usage is TRBJ1-2; the D is unclear. The length of the CDR3 is 13 residues. V was trimmed by 7 bases and J by 2 bases, leaving 11 bases between them. Germline CDR1 LNHDA, CDR2 SQIVND (reference sequence).

V is TRBV7-8 and J is TRBJ2-3; 7 bases agree with TRBD2. Germline V gives CDR1 SGHVS, CDR2 FQNEAQ. The CDR3 runs 18 residues. With V trimmed by 4 bases and J by 2 bases, 15 bases remained unmatched. CDR3 sequence: CASSSRRVLRDYTDTQYF. CDR3 in DNA: TGTGCCAGCAGCTCCCGGAGAGTCCTTCGGGACTACACAGATACGCAGTATTTT. Full variable domain (outside the CDR3, taken from reference TRBV7-8 and TRBJ2-3): GAGVSQSPRYKVAKRGQDVALRCDPISGHVSLFWYQQALGQGPEFLTYFQNEAQLDKSGLPSDRFFAERPEGSVSTLKIQRTQQEDSAVYLCASSSRRVLRDYTDTQYFGPGTRLTVL.

This sequence joins TRBV27 and TRBJ2-7; D remains ambiguous. V shed 7 bases and J shed 0 bases, with 13 bases lying between them. This CDR3 contains 14 residues. Germline V CDR1 and CDR2: MNHEY, SMNVEV (reference sequence). In DNA form, the CDR3 reads TGTGCCAGCACCCAACCGGGCCGCTCCTACGAGCAGTACTTC. Protein product: CASTQPGRSYEQYF.

This clonotype was counted between two and nine times. The J gene is TRBJ2-1, the V gene TRBV19; D ambiguous. Trimming removed 3 bases at V and 5 bases at J, with 8 bases between. CDR1 and CDR2 from the germline V gene are LNHDA and SQIVND (reference sequence). The CDR3 loop spans 13 amino acids. The CDR3 DNA follows: TGTGCCAGTAGTATGGGGTCCGACAATGAGCAGTTCTTC. It specifies CASSMGSDNEQFF.

The chain is built from TRBV2 and TRBJ1-5; TRBD1 matches 9 bases. CDR1 is SNHLY and CDR2 is FYNNEI in the germline V gene. The CDR3 spans 12 residues. The V and J ends lost 9 bases and 8 bases, in that order; junction bases with no gene match: 5. CDR3 amino acids: CASGTGLEPQHF. In nucleotides, the CDR3 is TGTGCCAGTGGGACAGGGTTAGAGCCCCAGCATTTT.

The chain uses TRBV7-2 and TRBJ2-1; 12 bases are shared with TRBD2. The CDR3 has 18 amino acids. V shed 5 bases, J shed 9 bases, and the junction held 17 bases outside the gene matches. The germline gives CDR1 SGHTA, CDR2 FQGNSA. The CDR3: CASSRPLRLAGGPFEQFF. CDR3 nucleotide sequence: TGTGCCAGCAGCCGACCCCTGCGTCTAGCGGGAGGGCCCTTTGAGCAGTTCTTC.

This clonotype was counted at least ten times. The chain carries TRBV7-2 and TRBJ2-7; 9 bases match TRBD1. Looked up from germline, CDR1 is SGHTA and CDR2 is FQGNSA. The CDR3 has 14 residues. The V and J ends lost 5 bases and 3 bases, in that order; junction bases with no gene match: 5. CDR3 sequence: CASSRGQGIYEQYF. In DNA, the CDR3 is TGTGCCAGCAGCCGGGGACAGGGTATCTACGAGCAGTACTTC.

This chain links TRBV6-2 or TRBV6-3 with TRBJ1-2; D not certain. V was pared by 0 bases and J by 12 bases, with 14 bases between. From germline, CDR1 is MNHEY and CDR2 SVGEGT. The CDR3 length is 13 residues. In DNA, the CDR3 is TGTGCCAGCAGTTACTCCAGCCAGACCCTGGACACCTTC. Residues: CASSYSSQTLDTF.

The chain couples TRBV9 to TRBJ2-6, with D unresolved. With 2 bases removed from V and 3 bases from J, the gap between germline ends came to 6 bases. The germline gives CDR1 SGDLS, CDR2 YYNGEE. The CDR3 covers 14 residues. This chain's CDR3 is CASSVQGGANVLTF. The CDR3 nucleotides read TGTGCCAGCAGCGTCCAAGGTGGGGCCAACGTCCTGACTTTC.

The genes are TRBV4-2 and TRBJ1-1, with D tentatively TRBD1 (5 bases). Germline lookup yields CDR1 LGHNA and CDR2 YNFKEQ. The ends were cut back, 1 base at V and 1 base at J, with 16 bases in the middle. The CDR3 runs 17 residues. The CDR3 reads CASSQASLGGGNTEAFF. The CDR3 nucleotides read TGTGCCAGCAGCCAAGCGTCCCTCGGGGGGGGGAACACTGAAGCTTTCTTT.

The sample holds a few counts of this clonotype. This chain joins TRBV6-2 or TRBV6-3 and TRBJ2-1; D is unresolved. V was cut by 11 bases and J by 1 base, with 18 bases left in between. CDR1 and CDR2 (germline): MNHEY, SVGEGT. The CDR3 is 15 residues long. This CDR3 is CAGSDSARSYNEQFF. As DNA, the CDR3 is TGTGCCGGATCTGACTCCGCGAGGTCCTACAATGAGCAGTTCTTC.

This clonotype turned up a few times. The chain combines TRBV12-5 with TRBJ1-6; D uncertain. CDR3 length: 15 amino acids. CDR1 LGHNT and CDR2 FRNRAP come from the germline V gene. Trimming stripped 5 bases from V and 0 bases from J, with 8 bases between. The CDR3 here is CASGVESSYNSPLHF. The CDR3 DNA sequence: TGTGCTAGTGGTGTAGAGAGCTCCTATAATTCACCCCTCCACTTT. Variable domain in full (rest from reference TRBV12-5 and TRBJ1-6): DARVTQTPRHKVTEMGQEVTMRCQPILGHNTVFWYRQTMMQGLELLAYFRNRAPLDDSGMPKDRFSAEMPDATLATLKIQPSEPRDSAVYFCASGVESSYNSPLHFGNGTRLTVT.

This clonotype was detected only a few times. The J gene is TRBJ2-1, the V gene TRBV27; 9 bases are shared with TRBD2. V lost 5 bases and J lost 4; bases outside the gene matches: 6. This CDR3 comprises 15 residues. Germline V CDR1 and CDR2: MNHEY, SMNVEV (reference sequence). The CDR3 protein is CASSAGLAGYNEQFF. DNA of the CDR3: TGTGCCAGCAGTGCCGGGCTAGCGGGGTACAATGAGCAGTTCTTC.

This clonotype has more than one count but fewer than ten. The V and J genes are TRBV9 and TRBJ2-7, with 8 bases that match TRBD1. Looked up from germline, CDR1 is SGDLS and CDR2 is YYNGEE. The CDR3 contains 12 residues. V shed 3 bases and J 6 bases; nucleotides not matched to a gene: 2. The DNA of the CDR3 is TGTGCCAGCAGCGAAACAGGGGGCGAGCAGTACTTC. Translation gives CASSETGGEQYF. The variable domain in full, with the rest retrieved from reference TRBV9 and TRBJ2-7, is DSGVTQTPKHLITATGQRVTLRCSPRSGDLSVYWYQQSLDQGLQFLIQYYNGEERAKGNILERFSAQQFPDLHSELNLSSLELGDSALYFCASSETGGEQYFGPGTRLTVT.

This chain links TRBV7-2 with TRBJ2-7; D is ambiguous. Germline lookup yields CDR1 SGHTA and CDR2 FQGNSA. V shed 3 bases and J shed 2 bases, with 8 bases lying between them. This CDR3 region has 13 residues. CDR3 amino acids: CASSFTAAYEQYF. In DNA, the CDR3 is TGTGCCAGCAGCTTTACAGCAGCCTACGAGCAGTACTTC.

This clonotype came up a few times. V gene TRBV5-4 combines with J gene TRBJ2-1; 9 bases align to TRBD1. With V trimmed by 3 bases and J by 2 bases, 6 bases remained unmatched. The CDR3 runs to 16 residues. Germline V CDR1 and CDR2: SGHNT, YYREEE (reference sequence). The CDR3 loop reads CASSSRDRVPYNEQFF. CDR3 nucleotides: TGTGCCAGCAGCTCCCGGGACAGGGTCCCCTACAATGAGCAGTTCTTC.

The V gene is TRBV12-3 or TRBV12-4, the J gene TRBJ1-5; D remains unclear. The V end lost 5 bases, the J end lost 7 bases, and 18 bases lay between the germline ends. CDR3 size: 15 residues. CDR3 nucleotide sequence: TGTGCCAGCAGTGGCCGCGGGCGGTTACGGCAGCCCCAGCATTTT. The encoded protein is CASSGRGRLRQPQHF.

This clonotype was found a few times. This chain connects TRBV7-8 to TRBJ2-3; the match to TRBD2 covers 11 bases. Germline V lookup: CDR1 SGHVS, CDR2 FQNEAQ. CDR3 length: 15 amino acids. The junction had 15 bases not matched to a gene; V was cut back by 6 bases and J by 13 bases. CDR3 residues: CASSSGTSGLPGKYF. The CDR3 nucleotides are TGTGCCAGCAGTTCCGGGACTAGCGGCCTTCCGGGAAAGTATTTT.

The table lists this clonotype with a few counts. The chain joins TRBV19 to TRBJ2-7; 8 bases line up with TRBD1. V was clipped by 3 bases and J by 2 bases; unmatched bases: 18. Germline V CDR1 and CDR2: LNHDA, SQIVND (reference sequence). CDR3 size: 19 residues. Here the CDR3 DNA reads TGTGCCAGTAGTATGAAGCTCCGGACCAGGACAGGGAAGGCCTACGAGCAGTACTTC. The encoded protein is CASSMKLRTRTGKAYEQYF. The whole variable domain, remainder taken from reference TRBV19 and TRBJ2-7, is DGGITQSPKYLFRKEGQNVTLSCEQNLNHDAMYWYRQDPGQGLRLIYYSQIVNDFQKGDIAEGYSVSREKKESFPLTVTSAQKNPTAFYLCASSMKLRTRTGKAYEQYFGPGTRLTVT.